This T cell receptor beta chain originates from a study of tumor and adjacent non-tumor tissue in lung cancer (dated by TCRdb to between 2018 and 2020). Concerning the study at large: By cancer type, the cohort comprised 11 to 12 adenocarcinoma patients, a couple of squamous cell carcinoma patients and 1 small cell lung cancer patient. The roughly 15 patients were aged about 30 to 76 years, included ten or so men and 5 women, and had TNM stage I to III disease. Sequencing generated a total of 125,075,908 productive TCRbeta reads, averaging about 4 million reads per sample. Bulk TCRbeta repertoires were compared between lung tumor tissue and matched distant non-tumor lung tissue obtained from fewer than 16 lung cancer patients. For each patient, one tumor sample and one normal lung sample were taken, giving about 31 paired specimens that underwent TCRbeta CDR3 sequencing. The full study reports these points: In normal lung, the top 100 clones accounted for a significantly larger cumulative share of the repertoire than in tumor tissue. Neither the sequencing platform nor unique molecular identifiers are mentioned in the methods. Only roughly 16 patients were in the cohort, and the authors stated that larger samples and more detailed clinical data are needed. Because peripheral blood was not sequenced, the blood TCRbeta repertoires of the lung cancer patients in the study went unexamined. TCR diversity was significantly higher in younger patients, and higher tumor TCR diversity was associated with shorter overall and disease-free survival. Tumor tissue showed significantly higher TCR diversity (inverse Simpson) than normal lung tissue, at about 400 vs 150 (P = 0.0075, Mann-Whitney U test).

RNA was isolated from bulk, unsorted tissue, and RNA quality was assessed with a NanoDrop ND-1000 and an Agilent 2100. Donors were newly diagnosed lung cancer patients admitted for thoracic surgery in China between August and November 2014, without prior chemotherapy. Anyone who had undergone radiotherapy or chemotherapy before, or who had another cancer at the same time, was left out of the study. Pieces of surgical tissue measuring about 1-2.2 cm3 were kept in RNAlater solution and stored at -80 degrees C until use. The library was obtained by multiplex PCR. Sequencing took place on an Illumina HiSeq 2500. TCRbeta libraries were constructed through three rounds of nested PCR with primers (Table S4) according to protocols modified from ARM-PCR. Before sequencing, PCR products of 200-500 bp were cut from the gel and purified using the QIAquick gel extraction kit. Processing in the source paper ran as follows. Trimmomatic was used to clean the reads, FLASH was used to merge the reads into complete CDR3 sequences, and MiTCR was used to assign the reads to V(D)J germline segments. Clonal diversity was computed as the inverse Simpson's index with VDJtools. In-frame sequences lacking a premature stop codon were counted as productive reads. TCRdb redid the processing of the public reads, applying fastp at Q25 and MiXCR, and retained in-frame beta chains. All rows with the same CDR3 protein become a single entry with the most common DNA and genes. Here the V and J calls rest on TCRdb's processing, not on the authors' analysis. The sample has tens of thousands of distinct CDR3 sequences on record, approximately 70% of them singletons. Clones ranked in the top ten supply 15% to 20% of the sample.

Of note for this clonotype: Its antigen remains undetermined. A junction boundary mismatches the germline segment, possibly from a read error.

Input material: lung tumor tissue. This receptor was taken from a man aged 60 to 75 with non-small cell lung cancer.

The CDR3 here reads CSVGTEEAQYF. DNA sequence: TGCAGCGTTGGTACGGAAGAGGCCCAGTACTTC. The sequence is built from TRBV29-1 and TRBJ2-5; a confident D gene designation cannot be given. The CDR3 sequence holds 11 residues, the cysteine and phenylalanine included. The read is trimmed to its CDR3 DNA, 33 bases read in frame from base 1. CDR1 SQVTM and CDR2 ANQGSEA are derived from the germline V gene.